These 21 T cell receptor beta chains were all obtained from the same sample, sequenced in a study of blood T cell repertoires in COVID-19. The assay was immunoSEQ multiplex PCR, and TCRdb's table has in-frame clones only and misses some. The repertoire holds more than 150,000 clones, around 91% seen once, with about 0.66% in the top ten. Sequences were obtained from peripheral blood. The source is a man aged 45 to 65 with acute or convalescent COVID-19.

This clone has just one count. In DNA form, the CDR3 reads TGTGCCAGCAGCGTTGGAGTGGGACAGGGGATATCCTACGAGCAGTACTTC. Protein sequence: CASSVGVGQGISYEQYF. The chain couples TRBV9 to TRBJ2-7; 10 bases fit TRBD1. Trimming at V came to 2 bases and at J to 1 base, leaving 9 bases not matched to a gene. Germline assignment: CDR1 SGDLS and CDR2 YYNGEE. CDR3 length: 17 residues.

This rearrangement joins TRBV29-1 to TRBJ2-5; possible D gene TRBD1, 6 bases. The germline V gene encodes CDR1 SQVTM and CDR2 ANQGSEA. This CDR3 has 18 amino acids. Trimming cost V 1 base and J 2 bases, with 23 bases left between them. CDR3 residues: CSVEASMMAGAQQETQYF. Here the CDR3 DNA reads TGCAGCGTTGAAGCCTCCATGATGGCAGGGGCCCAACAAGAGACCCAGTACTTC.

The chain is built from TRBV27 and TRBJ2-5, with D perhaps matching TRBD2 (6 bases). From germline, CDR1 is MNHEY and CDR2 SMNVEV (reference sequence). Trimming cost V 2 bases and J 6 bases, with 13 bases left between them. The CDR3 totals 14 residues. CDR3 sequence (DNA): TGTGCCAGCAGTTTACTCGGTGGGGGGAAGACCCAGTACTTC. As protein: CASSLLGGGKTQYF.

J is TRBJ1-2 and V is TRBV2; 7 nucleotides line up with TRBD1. The CDR3 length is 13 residues. V lost 7 bases and J lost 2; bases outside the gene matches: 4. Germline CDR1 is SNHLY and CDR2 is FYNNEI. The CDR3 bases are TGTGCCAGCAAGACGGGACAGAACTATGGCTACACCTTC. Encoded protein: CASKTGQNYGYTF.

V is TRBV29-1 and J is TRBJ1-2, with TRBD1 identical over 9 bases. CDR1 is SQVTM, CDR2 ANQGSEA, per germline. The CDR3 length is 11 residues. V lost 7 bases and J lost 9; bases outside the gene matches: 6. CDR3 protein: CSAGQGESYTF. In DNA form, the CDR3 reads TGCAGCGCGGGACAGGGAGAGAGCTACACCTTC.

The chain has TRBV5-1 and TRBJ1-1; tentative D call: TRBD1 (6 bases). Per germline, CDR1 SGHRS and CDR2 YFSETQ. The V gene lost 4 bases and the J gene lost 2 bases, with 12 bases spanning the gap. This CDR3 contains 14 residues. CDR3 nucleotide sequence: TGCGCCAGCAGCCCGGGACAAAGTAACACTGAAGCTTTCTTT. Protein product: CASSPGQSNTEAFF.

As concerns this clone: The junction differs from germline at one of its ends, possibly a read error. The rearrangement joins TRBV4-1 to TRBJ2-3, with TRBD2 identical over 9 bases. CDR1 and CDR2 (germline): MGHRA, YSYEKL. This CDR3 comprises 14 residues. CDR3 sequence: CASSQDRTSAMVLF. The CDR3 nucleotides are TGCGCCAGCAGCCAAGATCGGACTAGCGCGATGGTTTTGTTT.

V is TRBV9 and J is TRBJ2-1, with 7 bases lining up with TRBD2. CDR1 and CDR2 (germline): SGDLS, YYNGEE. There are 15 residues in the CDR3. V shed 1 base and J 4 bases; nucleotides not matched to a gene: 5. The CDR3 sequence: CASSVNAGEYNEQFF. The CDR3 DNA reads TGTGCCAGCAGCGTAAACGCGGGAGAGTACAATGAGCAGTTCTTC.

The V gene is TRBV30, the J gene TRBJ2-2, with 9 bases identical to TRBD1. J was trimmed by 6 bases and V by 3 bases; bases with no gene match: 2. Looked up from germline, CDR1 is GTSNPN and CDR2 is SVGIG (reference sequence). The CDR3 length is 13 residues. This CDR3 reads CAWRTGGSGELFF. Here the CDR3 DNA reads TGTGCCTGGAGGACAGGGGGGTCCGGGGAGCTGTTTTTT.

The chain couples TRBV10-2 to TRBJ1-3; D not certain. Germline V gene sequence: CDR1 WSHSY, CDR2 SAAADI. The CDR3 covers 13 residues. The V gene lost 6 bases and the J gene lost 0 bases, with 6 bases spanning the gap. The CDR3 region is CASRTHSGNTIYF. The CDR3, as DNA: TGCGCCAGCAGGACTCACTCTGGAAACACCATATATTTT.

This chain connects TRBV6-5 to TRBJ2-3, with D possibly TRBD1 on 5 matching bases. This CDR3 contains 14 residues. CDR1 is MNHEY and CDR2 is SVGAGI in the germline V gene. V was shortened by 0 bases and J by 1 base, with 5 bases between the two germline ends. In DNA form, the CDR3 reads TGTGCCAGCAGTTACTCAGGGGGCACAGATACGCAGTATTTT. This sequence encodes CASSYSGGTDTQYF.

The V gene is TRBV4-3, the J gene TRBJ1-2; no definite D call. CDR1 is LGHNA and CDR2 is YSLEER in the germline V gene. The CDR3 contains 13 residues. Trimming removed 1 base at V and 4 bases at J, with 7 bases between. The CDR3 loop reads CASSQVGVYGYTF. The CDR3 coding sequence is TGCGCCAGCAGCCAAGTAGGAGTCTATGGCTACACCTTC.

This rearrangement joins TRBV5-6 to TRBJ1-4; D is ambiguous. Germline V gene data show CDR1 as SGHDT and CDR2 as YYEEEE. The CDR3 totals 14 residues. V was cut by 4 bases and J by 8 bases, with 15 bases left in between. The DNA of the CDR3 is TGTGCCAGCAGCCCGAGAATGGGCCGCGAAAAACTGTTTTTT. It codes for CASSPRMGREKLFF. The full variable domain, in which reference TRBV5-6 and TRBJ1-4 provide the parts outside the CDR3, is DAGVTQSPTHLIKTRGQQVTLRCSPKSGHDTVSWYQQALGQGPQFIFQYYEEEERQRGNFPDRFSGHQFPNYSSELNVNALLLGDSALYLCASSPRMGREKLFFGSGTQLSVL.

The J gene is TRBJ1-1, the V gene TRBV4-3; D is ambiguous. V gave up 4 bases and J gave up 2 bases, with 8 bases separating them. This CDR3 comprises 13 residues. Looked up from germline, CDR1 is LGHNA and CDR2 is YSLEER. Here the CDR3 reads CASSLHSNTEAFF. The CDR3 region has the DNA TGCGCCAGCAGCCTTCACAGCAACACTGAAGCTTTCTTT.

This rearrangement joins TRBV3-1 (or the pseudogene TRBV3-2) to TRBJ1-5; tentative D call: TRBD1 (6 bases). V gave up 6 bases and J gave up 5 bases, with 17 bases separating them. The CDR3 sequence is 15 residues long. Germline V gene sequence: CDR1 LGHDT, CDR2 YNNKEL (reference sequence). In DNA form, the CDR3 reads TGTGCCAGCAGTCCTACAGGGATTGGTGATCAGCCCCAGCATTTT. Its protein is CASSPTGIGDQPQHF.

CDR3 in DNA: TGCAGTGCTAGTCCCGGGTACACCGGGGAGCTGTTTTTT. The encoded protein is CSASPGYTGELFF. The chain recombines TRBV20-1 with TRBJ2-2; no definite D call. V was clipped by 3 bases and J by 3 bases, with 8 bases between them. This CDR3 has 13 amino acids. In germline, CDR1 is DFQATT, CDR2 SNEGSKA (reference sequence).

V usage is TRBV13 and J usage is TRBJ2-2; D perhaps matches TRBD1 (6 bases). Germline CDR1 reads PRHDT; CDR2 reads FYEKMQ (reference sequence). The CDR3 is 15 residues long. V was clipped by 5 bases and J by 4 bases, with 14 bases between them. The CDR3, as DNA: TGTGCCAGCAGCCCATGGGGGCCGGGCACCGGGGAGCTGTTTTTT. Translating it yields CASSPWGPGTGELFF.

V is TRBV30 and J is TRBJ2-1; 10 bases match TRBD2. The CDR3 is 17 amino acids. V dropped 4 bases and J dropped 5; count of bases not matched to a gene: 14. Germline V lookup: CDR1 GTSNPN, CDR2 SVGIG (reference sequence). The CDR3 is CAWTGLAGVGWDNEQFF. The CDR3 DNA follows: TGTGCCTGGACGGGCCTAGCGGGAGTGGGTTGGGACAATGAGCAGTTCTTC.

The genes are TRBV5-1 and TRBJ2-3; D is uncertain. Trimming removed 3 bases at V and 2 bases at J, with 19 bases between. The germline V gene has CDR1 SGHRS and CDR2 YFSETQ. The CDR3 totals 17 residues. The CDR3 nucleotides read TGCGCCAGCAGCTCAGTCCTTTGGGCTCTAAACACAGATACGCAGTATTTT. Translating it yields CASSSVLWALNTDTQYF.

The V gene is TRBV21-1, the J gene TRBJ1-1; the D call TRBD1 from the table was never checked on the DNA. TRBV21-1 is a listed pseudogene. The CDR3 covers 17 residues. This CDR3 is CASSPGQERVENTEAFF. Here the CDR3 DNA reads TGTGCCAGCAGCCCCGGACAGGAACGGGTAGAGAACACTGAAGCTTTCTTT.

V is TRBV28 and J is TRBJ1-5; possible D gene TRBD1, 5 bases. V dropped 4 bases and J dropped 3 bases, with 10 bases sitting between them. CDR3 size: 14 residues. The V gene's germline CDR1 is MDHEN and CDR2 SYDVKM. The CDR3 is CASSSGGVNQPQHF. CDR3 nucleotide sequence: TGTGCCAGCAGTTCTGGGGGGGTCAATCAGCCCCAGCATTTT.